One sample yielded the 17 T cell receptor beta chains listed below, sequenced in a study of shared clonotypes between healthy human individuals. Sequencing used immunoSEQ multiplex PCR; TCRdb keeps in-frame clones, though not all of them. This table holds about 2 million clones, over 85% found once. CD45RO-negative, CCR7-positively selected cells formed the naive CD8 fraction, excluding terminally differentiated effector memory CD45RA+ cells. Source material: naive CD8+ T cells sorted from blood. The origin of the receptors is a man aged 18 to 29 in good health.

This chain links TRBV27 with TRBJ2-7; D is perhaps TRBD1 or TRBD2 (5 bases each). The CDR3 runs 15 residues. Trimming took off 5 bases at V and 3 bases at J, with 17 bases between the two ends. The germline V gene has CDR1 MNHEY and CDR2 SMNVEV (reference sequence). CDR3 protein: CASSPGAQTSYEQYF. The CDR3 coding sequence is TGTGCCAGCAGTCCCGGGGCCCAAACCAGCTACGAGCAGTACTTC.

The rearrangement links TRBV28 to TRBJ1-5; D possibly corresponds to TRBD1 (6 bases). Trimming took 2 bases from V and 6 from J, leaving 8 bases between them. The CDR3 extends over 13 amino acids. In germline, CDR1 is MDHEN, CDR2 SYDVKM. This CDR3 reads CASSLLGAQPQHF. The DNA of the CDR3 is TGTGCCAGCAGTTTACTGGGGGCTCAGCCCCAGCATTTT.

Of note for this clone: The identical CDR3 is also encoded by other nucleotide sequences in the sample. This chain links TRBV5-6 with TRBJ2-7; D remains ambiguous. Germline V gives CDR1 SGHDT, CDR2 YYEEEE. The CDR3 is 13 residues long. V was pared by 0 bases and J by 4 bases, with 8 bases between. The CDR3 region is CASSLAGSYEQYF. CDR3 nucleotides: TGTGCCAGCAGCTTGGCCGGTAGTTACGAGCAGTACTTC.

This chain joins TRBV19 and TRBJ1-5; D is unclear. This CDR3 region has 14 residues. Per the germline V gene, CDR1 is LNHDA and CDR2 is SQIVND (reference sequence). V lost 7 bases, J lost 4 bases, and 14 bases lay in between. The CDR3 loop reads CASNIGGGNQPQHF. For the CDR3, the DNA is TGTGCCAGTAATATCGGAGGAGGGAATCAGCCCCAGCATTTT.

The sample holds one count of this clone. J is TRBJ1-2 and V is TRBV29-1; TRBD1 is a possible D gene (5 bases). Trimming removed 7 bases at V and 8 bases at J, with 14 bases between. The germline gives CDR1 SQVTM, CDR2 ANQGSEA. The CDR3 totals 11 residues. This CDR3 is CSAQGDGGYTF. CDR3 nucleotides: TGCAGCGCCCAGGGCGATGGCGGCTACACCTTC. Filled out from reference TRBV29-1 and TRBJ1-2, the complete variable domain reads SAVISQKPSRDICQRGTSLTIQCQVDSQVTMMFWYRQQPGQSLTLIATANQGSEATYESGFVIDKFPISRPNLTFSTLTVSNMSPEDSSIYLCSAQGDGGYTFGSGTRLTVV.

This chain uses TRBV6-5 with TRBJ2-1; either TRBD1 or TRBD2 may supply D (5 bases each). Germline V gene sequence: CDR1 MNHEY, CDR2 SVGAGI. V was pared by 6 bases and J by 7 bases, with 13 bases between. The CDR3 has 13 amino acids. CDR3 DNA: TGTGCCAGCAGCATAGCCGAGGGGAATGAGCAGTTCTTC. Residues: CASSIAEGNEQFF.

This chain uses TRBV18 with TRBJ2-7; TRBD1 might be the D (6 bases). The CDR3 runs 14 residues. Germline CDR1 reads KGHSH; CDR2 reads LQKENI. Between the trimmed V and J ends, which lost 3 bases and 3 bases, there was a span of 12 bases. The CDR3 spells CASSPRGSVYEQYF. In nucleotides, the CDR3 is TGTGCCAGCTCACCTAGGGGGAGTGTCTACGAGCAGTACTTC.

V and J are TRBV27 and TRBJ2-7; 10 bases match TRBD2. Germline CDR1 reads MNHEY; CDR2 reads SMNVEV (reference sequence). V lost 6 bases and J lost 0; bases outside the gene matches: 8. This CDR3 region has 16 residues. CDR3 residues: CASSPSSGRISYEQYF. The DNA for the CDR3 is TGTGCCAGCAGCCCCTCTAGCGGGAGAATCTCCTACGAGCAGTACTTC.

V is TRBV7-9 and J is TRBJ2-3; the D gene could be TRBD1 or TRBD2 (6 bases each). Germline values: CDR1 SEHNR, CDR2 FQNEAQ (reference sequence). Trimming shortened V by 6 bases and J by 5 bases, and 21 bases separated the two germline ends. This CDR3 contains 16 residues. The CDR3 nucleotides read TGTGCCAGCAGACAGACCCCCGGGGGCAAGGGAGATACGCAGTATTTT. This gives the protein CASRQTPGGKGDTQYF.

The rearrangement joins TRBV4-2 to TRBJ2-7, with 13 bases aligning to TRBD2. Germline CDR1 and CDR2: LGHNA and YNFKEQ. This CDR3 has 17 amino acids. The trim removed 6 bases at V and 0 bases at J, leaving 8 bases unmatched. This CDR3 is CASSPGLAGPLSYEQYF. In DNA, the CDR3 is TGTGCCAGCAGTCCGGGACTAGCGGGGCCTCTCTCCTACGAGCAGTACTTC.

This clone was seen once. The chain uses TRBV27 and TRBJ1-5; TRBD1 might be the D (5 bases). This CDR3 comprises 16 residues. Germline V gene lookup returns CDR1 MNHEY and CDR2 SMNVEV (reference sequence). Trimming took off 4 bases at V and 6 bases at J, with 19 bases between the two ends. The CDR3 here is CASSSRRVNNIQPQHF. The CDR3 DNA reads TGTGCCAGCAGTTCTCGCAGGGTGAATAATATTCAGCCCCAGCATTTT.

The CDR3 DNA is TGTGCCAGCAGTTTGGCCAGGGGCGCAGGTTCACCCCTCCACTTT. Translating it yields CASSLARGAGSPLHF. The chain has TRBV27 and TRBJ1-6, with TRBD1 as a possible D gene (6 bases). The CDR3 totals 15 residues. V shed 3 bases and J shed 9 bases, with 15 bases lying between them. Germline V gene data show CDR1 as MNHEY and CDR2 as SMNVEV (reference sequence).

Points on this clone: At one of its ends the junction is not consistent with the germline gene, which may arise from a read error. The CDR3 here is CASSLNGLAGAVSDF. In DNA, the CDR3 is TGTGCCAGCAGCTTGAACGGACTAGCGGGAGCCGTCTCCGACTTC. The J gene is TRBJ2-7, the V gene TRBV7-9; 13 bases map to TRBD2. The CDR3 loop spans 15 amino acids. Per the germline V gene, CDR1 is SEHNR and CDR2 is FQNEAQ (reference sequence).

Details on this clone: Other DNA sequences in the sample encode the same CDR3. The chain uses TRBV5-1 and TRBJ2-7, with TRBD1 as a possible D gene (5 bases). CDR1 and CDR2 from the germline V gene are SGHRS and YFSETQ. Trimming stripped 0 bases from V and 2 bases from J, with 9 bases between. The length of the CDR3 is 14 residues. The DNA for the CDR3 is TGCGCCAGCAGCTTGGTTCCAGGGACCTACGAGCAGTACTTC. Encoded protein: CASSLVPGTYEQYF.

The V gene is TRBV4-1, the J gene TRBJ1-4; D uncertain. The germline V gene has CDR1 MGHRA and CDR2 YSYEKL. The CDR3 covers 14 residues. V was shortened by 0 bases and J by 8 bases, with 10 bases between the two germline ends. In nucleotides, the CDR3 is TGCGCCAGCAGCCAAGATTTGGCGCGAGAAAAACTGTTTTTT. Protein: CASSQDLAREKLFF.

The chain employs TRBV9 and TRBJ2-7; TRBD2 might be the D (6 bases). The CDR3 totals 13 residues. Trimming left V 4 bases short and J 6 bases short, with 14 bases between. The V gene's germline CDR1 is SGDLS and CDR2 YYNGEE. The chain's CDR3 is CASSFGGGSEQYF. The CDR3 DNA reads TGTGCCAGCAGCTTCGGGGGAGGTTCCGAGCAGTACTTC.

The V gene is TRBV10-3, the J gene TRBJ1-4; no clear D. Germline loops: CDR1 ENHRY, CDR2 SYGVKD. The V end was cut by 3 bases, the J end by 8 bases, with 10 bases between. This CDR3 has 13 residues. The CDR3 bases are TGTGCCATCAGTGACCCAAGAAGCGAAAAACTGTTTTTT. Its protein is CAISDPRSEKLFF.